Given below is one T cell receptor beta chain in context. Its cognate antigen is unknown. This sample is drawn from a study of early T cells in non-severe SARS-CoV-2 infection. Study context: Whole-blood bulk RNA, unsorted, was sequenced, and chains were unpaired.

The CDR3 spans 13 residues. The germline V and J ends were trimmed by 5 bases and 2 bases, with 9 bases remaining between them. Study findings and constraints: Matching with VDJdb favored anti-spike CD8 responses (missing private and CD4 specificities).

The protocol attached unique molecular identifiers to individual cDNA molecules. Using its own MiXCR run on the 5' RACE reads, TCRdb lists one record per CDR3 protein. The sample records some 80,000 distinct CDR3 sequences, 9.5% to 15% being singletons. This sample comprised whole blood, obtained at baseline. The origin of this receptor is an adult who was a healthcare worker with PCR-confirmed SARS-CoV-2 infection or an uninfected control (not recorded which). The donor label of this sample is uncertain. The chain has TRBV12-3 or TRBV12-4 and TRBJ1-2; D unclear. The CDR3, as DNA: TGTGCCAGCAGTCTAAACGGGAACTATGGCTACACCTTC. Translated, it gives CASSLNGNYGYTF.